These 30 T cell receptor beta chains were all obtained from the same sample, sequenced in a study of blood T cells in healthy people across ages. It was with a sample-barcoded 5' primer and a J-beta primer mix that a second PCR of roughly 7 to 12 cycles was run. TCRdb reprocessed the 5' RACE reads with MiXCR, giving one entry per CDR3 protein. Here the sample spans 790,000 or so distinct CDR3 sequences, about 61% being singletons. Source material: blood. These receptors were taken from a man aged 35 to 55 in good health.

The V call is TRBV20-1, the J call TRBJ2-1; D is ambiguous. Germline V gene sequence: CDR1 DFQATT, CDR2 SNEGSKA (reference sequence). The CDR3 consists of 10 residues. V dropped 6 bases and J dropped 9 bases, with 9 bases sitting between them. The CDR3 nucleotides read TGCAGTGCCCAGGTGGGTGAGCAGTTCTTC. This gives the protein CSAQVGEQFF.

This clonotype occurred a few times. This chain connects TRBV12-3 or TRBV12-4 to TRBJ2-2; 9 bases line up with TRBD1. This CDR3 region has 16 residues. Trimming cost V 7 bases and J 0 bases; bases outside gene matches: 6. As DNA, the CDR3 is TGTGCCAGCATCCCAGGACAGGGGACGAACACCGGGGAGCTGTTTTTT. It yields the protein CASIPGQGTNTGELFF.

The chain is built from TRBV20-1 and TRBJ1-5; tentative D call: TRBD1 (5 bases). Germline assignment: CDR1 DFQATT and CDR2 SNEGSKA (reference sequence). The CDR3 runs to 14 residues. Trimming removed 0 bases from V and 11 bases from J, with 17 bases in between. CDR3 amino acids: CSARDGQGVVAQHF. The CDR3 DNA sequence: TGCAGTGCTAGAGACGGCCAGGGAGTGGTGGCCCAGCATTTT.

This clonotype has more than one count but fewer than ten. The chain couples TRBV7-8 to TRBJ2-5; D could derive from TRBD1 or TRBD2 (5 bases each). Germline CDR1 SGHVS, CDR2 FQNEAQ. The V and J ends lost 5 bases and 3 bases respectively, with 16 bases between them. This CDR3 spans 15 amino acids. The CDR3 DNA reads as TGTGCCAGCAGCCACGGGACCGCTAAGAAAGAGACCCAGTACTTC. Translation gives CASSHGTAKKETQYF. The variable domain in full, with the rest retrieved from reference TRBV7-8 and TRBJ2-5, is GAGVSQSPRYKVAKRGQDVALRCDPISGHVSLFWYQQALGQGPEFLTYFQNEAQLDKSGLPSDRFFAERPEGSVSTLKIQRTQQEDSAVYLCASSHGTAKKETQYFGPGTRLLVL.

This clonotype was seen just once. V and J are TRBV18 and TRBJ2-5, with 7 bases that match TRBD1. Gene TRBJ2-7 matches the end of the DNA better, so the J call may be wrong. Per germline, CDR1 KGHSH and CDR2 LQKENI. The CDR3 extends over 15 amino acids. The CDR3, as DNA: TGTGCCAGCTCACAAACACAGGGGTCAAACTACGAGCAGTACTTC. It codes for CASSQTQGSNYEQYF.

The rearrangement uses TRBV11-3 and TRBJ2-5; tentatively, D is TRBD1 or TRBD2 (6 bases each). Germline V gives CDR1 SGHNT, CDR2 YENEEA. Trimming pared 4 bases from V and 1 base from J, leaving 31 bases between. The CDR3 loop spans 21 amino acids. The CDR3 is CASSSGARDSAYPRIQETQYF. CDR3 bases: TGTGCCAGCAGCTCGGGGGCTCGTGATAGCGCGTATCCCCGCATCCAAGAGACCCAGTACTTC.

The chain links TRBV11-2 to TRBJ2-7; no clear D. Germline V gene data show CDR1 as SGHAT and CDR2 as FQNNGV. CDR3 size: 14 residues. The V and J ends lost 5 bases and 0 bases respectively, with 11 bases between them. The CDR3 loop is CASSRRTASYEQYF. As DNA, the CDR3 is TGTGCCAGCAGCCGCCGGACGGCCTCCTACGAGCAGTACTTC.

V is TRBV9 and J is TRBJ2-3; D call uncertain. The CDR3 is 11 residues long. Looked up from germline, CDR1 is SGDLS and CDR2 is YYNGEE. Between the trimmed V and J ends, which lost 2 bases and 10 bases, there was a span of 8 bases. The chain's CDR3 is CASSVGDAQYF. As DNA, the CDR3 is TGTGCCAGCAGCGTTGGGGATGCGCAGTATTTT.

The rearrangement joins TRBV25-1 to TRBJ2-5; the D is unclear. Germline assignment: CDR1 MGHDK and CDR2 SYGVNS. Trimming cost V 5 bases and J 5 bases, with 12 bases left between them. This CDR3 spans 13 amino acids. CDR3 nucleotide sequence: TGTGCCAGCAGTCCCCCGGATCGGGAGACCCAGTACTTC. Translating gives CASSPPDRETQYF.

This clonotype has only a few counts. The chain couples TRBV7-2 to TRBJ2-7; 7 bases align to TRBD2. CDR1 is SGHTA and CDR2 is FQGNSA in the germline V gene. J was trimmed by 6 bases and V by 4 bases; bases with no gene match: 12. The CDR3 length is 15 residues. Here the CDR3 reads CASSSSPGLVSEQYF. In nucleotides, the CDR3 is TGTGCCAGCAGCTCATCCCCCGGACTAGTTTCCGAGCAGTACTTC.

The rearrangement joins TRBV18 to TRBJ1-1; unclear D gene. V lost 0 bases to trimming and J lost 1 base, with 6 bases between them. The germline gives CDR1 KGHSH, CDR2 LQKENI. The length of the CDR3 is 14 residues. Here the CDR3 reads CASSPPVGNTEAFF. In nucleotides, the CDR3 is TGTGCCAGCTCACCACCGGTAGGGAACACTGAAGCTTTCTTT.

The genes are TRBV6-1 and TRBJ2-1, with 13 bases lining up with TRBD2. V trimming: 6 bases; J trimming: 0 bases; junction bases outside the gene matches: 8. Germline CDR1 is MNHNS and CDR2 is SASEGT. The CDR3 has 18 residues. CDR3 sequence (DNA): TGTGCCAGCAGCCCGGGACTAGCGGGGATCAGCTCCTACAATGAGCAGTTCTTC. This sequence encodes CASSPGLAGISSYNEQFF.

The chain is built from TRBV9 and TRBJ2-3, with D possibly being TRBD1 (6 bases). Trimming stripped 0 bases from V and 0 bases from J, with 14 bases between. In germline, CDR1 is SGDLS, CDR2 YYNGEE. The CDR3 contains 17 residues. CDR3 bases: TGTGCCAGCAGCGTAGGAGGGGGTAGAGATAGCACAGATACGCAGTATTTT. Its translation is CASSVGGGRDSTDTQYF.

In its sample, this clonotype was seen a few times. The chain combines TRBV6-2 or TRBV6-3 with TRBJ2-1; 7 bases map to TRBD2. Germline-derived CDR1 and CDR2 are MNHEY and SVGEGT. The CDR3 spans 13 residues. With V trimmed by 9 bases and J by 6 bases, 8 bases remained unmatched. The CDR3 sequence: CASQGGESNEQFF. For the CDR3, the DNA is TGTGCCAGTCAGGGAGGGGAGAGCAATGAGCAGTTCTTC.

A few counts support this clonotype. This sequence joins TRBV29-1 and TRBJ2-5; the D gene is possibly TRBD2 (5 bases). The end of the DNA aligns better with TRBJ2-7, so the J call may be wrong. Germline loops: CDR1 SQVTM, CDR2 ANQGSEA. The CDR3 is 15 amino acids. The CDR3, as DNA: TGCAGCGTTGTCATATTCAGAGGGTCCTTTTACGAGCAGTACTTC. Its protein product is CSVVIFRGSFYEQYF.

At least ten counts were recorded for this clonotype. The junction shows a germline mismatch at one end, possibly a read error. This chain links TRBV7-2 with TRBJ2-5, with a tentative D call TRBD2 (5 bases). The CDR3 is 13 residues long. The germline V gene encodes CDR1 SGHTA and CDR2 FQGNSA. The CDR3: CASSLGGGETQYF. The CDR3 region has the DNA TGTGCCAGCAGTTTAGGAGGAGGCGAGACCCAGTACTTC.

This rearrangement joins TRBV7-2 to TRBJ2-5; 13 nucleotides align to TRBD2. Looked up from germline, CDR1 is SGHTA and CDR2 is FQGNSA. CDR3 size: 17 residues. Unmatched junction bases numbered 8, after V lost 2 bases and J lost 5 bases. The CDR3 here is CASSLTSGGAKRETQYF. The CDR3 DNA reads as TGTGCCAGCAGCTTAACTAGCGGGGGGGCAAAAAGGGAGACCCAGTACTTC.

This clonotype was counted only a few times. The chain uses TRBV28 and TRBJ2-3; TRBD2 is a possible D gene (5 bases). V was pared by 4 bases and J by 6 bases, with 11 bases between. CDR1 is MDHEN, CDR2 SYDVKM, per germline. The CDR3 is made up of 13 amino acids. CDR3 DNA: TGTGCCAGCAGTTCGGGCGAGCGGGATACGCAGTATTTT. It encodes CASSSGERDTQYF.

As to this clonotype: Compared with germline, one end of the junction differs, possibly owing to a read error. V gene TRBV28 combines with J gene TRBJ1-2; D call uncertain. The CDR3 is 13 residues long. Germline CDR1 and CDR2: MDHEN and SYDVKM. CDR3 loop: CASSRVGNYGYTF. CDR3 nucleotides: TGTGCTAGCAGTCGGGTGGGGAACTATGGCTACACCTTC.

The J gene is TRBJ2-1, the V gene TRBV28; either TRBD1 or TRBD2 may fit D (5 bases each). The CDR3 consists of 12 residues. CDR1 MDHEN and CDR2 SYDVKM come from the germline V gene. Trimming removed 7 bases from V and 15 bases from J, with 19 bases in between. The DNA of the CDR3 is TGTGCCAGCACCCTCGGTAGGGGAGTTATGTTCTTC. Translated, it gives CASTLGRGVMFF.

The V gene is TRBV2, the J gene TRBJ1-2; 7 bases line up with TRBD1. Germline values: CDR1 SNHLY, CDR2 FYNNEI. V dropped 6 bases and J dropped 6; count of bases not matched to a gene: 10. The CDR3 contains 14 residues. The DNA for the CDR3 is TGTGCCAGCAGCTACAAGACAGGGAGCCATGGCTACACCTTC. It translates to CASSYKTGSHGYTF.

The genes are TRBV10-3 and TRBJ1-4; no definite D call. CDR1 is ENHRY, CDR2 SYGVKD, per germline. Trimming took 10 bases from V and 0 from J, leaving 9 bases between them. The CDR3 extends over 13 amino acids. CDR3 coding DNA: TGTGCCACGCAATCTGCAACTAATGAAAAACTGTTTTTT. Translation: CATQSATNEKLFF.

The chain couples TRBV28 to TRBJ1-2; TRBD1 agrees at 9 bases. V shed 6 bases, J shed 5 bases, and the junction held 7 bases outside the gene matches. The germline V gene encodes CDR1 MDHEN and CDR2 SYDVKM. This CDR3 region has 14 residues. This CDR3 is CASRRPGTGYGYTF. CDR3 sequence (DNA): TGTGCCAGCAGAAGACCCGGGACAGGGTATGGCTACACCTTC.

Points on this clonotype: The CDR3 does not end in the conserved phenylalanine or tryptophan, so this is likely a read error. This chain links TRBV20-1 with TRBJ1-5, with D maybe TRBD1 (6 bases). Trimming removed 1 base from V and 0 bases from J, with 13 bases in between. The germline V gene encodes CDR1 DFQATT and CDR2 SNEGSKA (reference sequence). The CDR3 covers 16 residues. This CDR3 reads CSARASDRYSNQPQHC. The CDR3 bases are TGCAGTGCTAGAGCCAGCGACAGGTATAGCAATCAGCCCCAGCATTGT.

The chain uses TRBV7-2 and TRBJ2-7; 7 bases line up with TRBD1. In germline, CDR1 is SGHTA, CDR2 FQGNSA. This CDR3 spans 14 amino acids. V lost 4 bases to trimming and J lost 7 bases; unmatched junction nucleotides: 10. CDR3 sequence: CASSSLGGPLEQYF. CDR3 DNA sequence: TGTGCCAGCAGCTCATTAGGGGGCCCCTTGGAGCAGTACTTC. Full variable domain (outside the CDR3, taken from reference TRBV7-2 and TRBJ2-7): GAGVSQSPSNKVTEKGKDVELRCDPISGHTALYWYRQSLGQGLEFLIYFQGNSAPDKSGLPSDRFSAERTGGSVSTLTIQRTQQEDSAVYLCASSSLGGPLEQYFGPGTRLTVT.

The V and J genes are TRBV6-6 and TRBJ2-7, with TRBD2 matching over 7 bases. This CDR3 comprises 13 residues. V was clipped by 2 bases and J by 7 bases; unmatched bases: 5. Germline V gene lookup returns CDR1 MNHNY and CDR2 SVGAGI (reference sequence). As DNA, the CDR3 is TGTGCCAGCAGTTACGCAGGGCGGGGGGAGCAGTACTTC. Its translation: CASSYAGRGEQYF.

The rearrangement uses TRBV7-9 and TRBJ2-5; unclear D gene. The CDR3 has 14 amino acids. The V and J ends lost 5 bases and 0 bases respectively, with 10 bases between them. Germline assignment: CDR1 SEHNR and CDR2 FQNEAQ (reference sequence). The CDR3 protein is CASSTDRYQETQYF. Here the CDR3 DNA reads TGTGCCAGCAGCACGGACCGTTACCAAGAGACCCAGTACTTC.

The chain has TRBV11-2 and TRBJ2-7, with no clear D. Deletions cut 5 bases from V and 5 bases from J, with 16 bases between. The CDR3 spans 14 residues. In germline, CDR1 is SGHAT, CDR2 FQNNGV. CDR3 sequence (DNA): TGTGCCAGCAGCCCTAGGGTAGCTGTCGACGAGCAGTACTTC. Its translation: CASSPRVAVDEQYF.

This clonotype was seen a few times. V gene TRBV30 combines with J gene TRBJ2-7, with D perhaps matching TRBD1 (5 bases). This CDR3 has 12 residues. V was shortened by 2 bases and J by 4 bases, with 9 bases between the two germline ends. Germline V lookup: CDR1 GTSNPN, CDR2 SVGIG (reference sequence). The CDR3 coding sequence is TGTGCCTGGAGTCCAGGGATTTACGAGCAGTACTTC. Translated, it gives CAWSPGIYEQYF.

The rearrangement joins TRBV5-1 to TRBJ2-7; D not certain. The closer fit of TRBJ2-5 to the DNA end suggests the J call may be wrong. The CDR3 spans 14 residues. Germline V gene sequence: CDR1 SGHRS, CDR2 YFSETQ. Here the CDR3 reads CASSLRAPIGTQYF. The DNA for the CDR3 is TGCGCCAGCAGCTTGAGGGCACCAATTGGGACCCAGTACTTC.